The subject of this entry is one T cell receptor beta chain. What antigen it recognizes has not been identified. Base-call qualities are not available, and no considerably larger clone is one nucleotide away. These data belong to a study of shared clonotypes between healthy human individuals (dated by TCRdb to 2018 to 2021). Looking at the study overall: The cohort comprised a couple of women and a few men aged 18 to 49 years. For each donor, three plates each were used for CD4 naive and CD4 memory, two plates were used for CD8 naive, and one plate was used for CD8 memory. The study deeply sequenced blood TCR repertoires of several healthy adults to estimate repertoire size and the extent of clonotype sharing between individuals. Different laboratories and diverse techniques were used to prepare libraries and sequence TCR repertoires, to increase sequencing depth and limit assay-specific biases. Each donor's leukapheresis produced roughly between roughly 0.9 and 9 billion PBMCs. The full study reports these points: Naive subsets generally had larger estimated clonotype richness than memory subsets. Incomplete sequencing was indicated by rarefaction of sorted-subset datasets, despite the large sequencing depth. Sampling was restricted to blood, and TCR repertoires in tissues likely differ from the TCR repertoires found in blood. Pairwise subsampling led to the expectation that sequencing depth would affect the degree of clonotype sharing among donors. The small number of donors limited the genetic and exposure-history diversity represented. Across several donors, about 5% of naive CD4, around 3.5% of naive CD8, about 2.3% of memory CD4, and about 0.44% of memory CD8 clonotypes were shared. Compared with non-shared clonotypes, the clonotypes found in all four sorted-subset donors had higher generation probabilities.

Using the deep immunoSEQ assay, TCR CDR3 regions were amplified from genomic DNA by multiplex PCR. Genomic DNA extracted from each cell subset was distributed evenly over all wells of several immunoSEQ 96-well plates, and each plate served as one replicate. For sorted subsets, each replicate PCR was loaded with approximately 190 ng genomic DNA, equivalent to about 33,000 T cell genomes. The purified libraries were quantified using a Qubit 3.0 fluorometer, sized with a Bioanalyzer 2100, and then quantified again using the KAPA Library Quantification kit. A separate single-read 150-cycle Illumina NextSeq 550 flow cell was used to sequence each immunoSEQ 96-well plate. In the authors' own workflow: Because only junctional sequences without quality scores were contained in the immunoSEQ output, filtering matching that applied to full-length reads could not be performed. To assign V/J genes and CDR3, sequences were annotated against IMGT germline references using PyIR, a Python wrapper for IgBLAST v1.9. Reads with weak V/J assignments (E-value above 1e-6), missing CDR3, stop codons, out-of-frame junctions, or ambiguous translated residues were removed. V3J clonotypes were defined by identical inferred V gene, J gene, and CDR3 amino acid sequence. Percentage overlap between repertoires was computed as shared unique clonotypes divided by the size of the smaller repertoire. Repertoire richness was assessed with RTK rarefaction, the Chao1 estimator, and Recon v2.1 estimates of unobserved clonotypes. Generation probabilities for all TCRbeta clonotypes obtained by the gDNA method from a handful of donors were computed using OLGA. TCRdb took over this immuneACCESS table, retaining in-frame rearrangements with V and J assigned. Such tables are incomplete; in checked studies, under half of the missing clones stem from an unresolved V gene, and the remainder is unexplained. The V and J calls and clone size come from that table; D and trimming were worked out from the DNA. Within this sample are 2 million to 2.5 million clones, with roughly 94% of them counted one time only. 0.13% of the sample is held by the ten biggest clonotypes.

Healthy HIV-negative adults with no recently reported acute infections or vaccinations were included as donors. Every donor was a Caucasian adult living in Nashville, Tennessee, USA. CD4+ T cells were enriched by magnetic negative selection; naive cells were then positively selected on CD45RA, and the negative fraction formed the memory subset. Blood was collected by leukapheresis, and PBMCs were isolated by Ficoll-Histopaque density gradient centrifugation and then cryopreserved in liquid nitrogen vapor phase. Analytical flow cytometry was used to check the purity and quantity of each magnetically sorted T cell population. Genomic DNA was isolated from each sorted fraction and quantified by UV absorbance on a Nanodrop 2000c. CDR1 ENHRY and CDR2 SYGVKD are derived from the germline V gene. From its cysteine to its phenylalanine, the CDR3 spans 16 amino acids. Only the CDR3 DNA is retained, 48 bases long and in frame from the first base. V sheds 0 bases and J sheds 0 bases, leaving 9 bases between their ends.

This receptor was obtained from a man younger than 35 in good health. Sequencing was done on a sample of naive CD4+ T cells sorted from blood. In the paper's terms, the cell subset or site label means: CD45RA+ positively selected. The chain was built from TRBV10-3 and TRBJ1-3; there is no confident call for the D gene. CDR3 loop: CAISESSVGSGNTIYF. The sequenced DNA: TGTGCCATCAGTGAGTCATCGGTGGGCTCTGGAAACACCATATATTTT.